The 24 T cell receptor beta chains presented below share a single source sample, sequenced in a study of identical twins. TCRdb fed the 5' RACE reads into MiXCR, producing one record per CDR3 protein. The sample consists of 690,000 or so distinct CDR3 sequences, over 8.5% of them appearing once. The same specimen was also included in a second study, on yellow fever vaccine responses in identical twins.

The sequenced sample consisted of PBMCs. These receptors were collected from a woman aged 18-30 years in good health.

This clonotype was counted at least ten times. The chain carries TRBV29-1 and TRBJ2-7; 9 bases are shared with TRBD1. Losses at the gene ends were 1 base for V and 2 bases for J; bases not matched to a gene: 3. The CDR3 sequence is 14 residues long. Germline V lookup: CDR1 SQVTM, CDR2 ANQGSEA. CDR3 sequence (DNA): TGCAGCGTTGAAGCGGGACAGGGAACCTACGAGCAGTACTTC. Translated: CSVEAGQGTYEQYF.

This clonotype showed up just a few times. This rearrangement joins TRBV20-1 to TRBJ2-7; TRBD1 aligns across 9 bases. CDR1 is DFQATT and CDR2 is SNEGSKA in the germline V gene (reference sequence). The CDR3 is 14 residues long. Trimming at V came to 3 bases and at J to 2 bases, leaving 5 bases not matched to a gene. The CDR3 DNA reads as TGCAGTGCTAGGGGGACAGGGAATACCTACGAGCAGTACTTC. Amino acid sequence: CSARGTGNTYEQYF.

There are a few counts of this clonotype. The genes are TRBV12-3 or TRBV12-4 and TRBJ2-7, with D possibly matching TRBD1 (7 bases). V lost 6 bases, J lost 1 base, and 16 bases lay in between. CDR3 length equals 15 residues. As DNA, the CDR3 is TGTGCCAGCAGCCCCCCAGGGGGGAGTTCCTACGAGCAGTACTTC. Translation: CASSPPGGSSYEQYF.

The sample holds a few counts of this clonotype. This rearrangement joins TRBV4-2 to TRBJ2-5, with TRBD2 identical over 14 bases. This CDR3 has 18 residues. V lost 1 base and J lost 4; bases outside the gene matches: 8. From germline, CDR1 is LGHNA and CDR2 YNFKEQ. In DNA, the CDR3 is TGTGCCAGCAGCCAAGCGAGACTAGCGGGAGGGGCGGGAGAGACCCAGTACTTC. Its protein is CASSQARLAGGAGETQYF.

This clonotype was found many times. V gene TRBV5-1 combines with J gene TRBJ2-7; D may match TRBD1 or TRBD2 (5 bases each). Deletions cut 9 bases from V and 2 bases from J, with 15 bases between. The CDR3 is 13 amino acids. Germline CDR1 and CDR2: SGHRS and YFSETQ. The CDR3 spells CATRVRETYEQYF. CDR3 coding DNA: TGCGCCACCAGGGTGAGGGAAACCTACGAGCAGTACTTC.

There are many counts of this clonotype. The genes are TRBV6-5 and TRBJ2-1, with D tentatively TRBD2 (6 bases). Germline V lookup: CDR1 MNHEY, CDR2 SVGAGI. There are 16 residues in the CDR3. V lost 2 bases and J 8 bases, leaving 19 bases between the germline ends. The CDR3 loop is CASSYRRFAGSHEQFF. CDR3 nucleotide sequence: TGTGCCAGCAGTTACAGGCGCTTTGCCGGGAGTCATGAGCAGTTCTTC.

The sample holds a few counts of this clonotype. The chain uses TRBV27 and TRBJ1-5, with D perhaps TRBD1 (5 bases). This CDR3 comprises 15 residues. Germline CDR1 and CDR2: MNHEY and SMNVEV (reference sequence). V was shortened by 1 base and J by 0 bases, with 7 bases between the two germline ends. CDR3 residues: CASSLWGDSNQPQHF. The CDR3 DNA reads TGTGCCAGCAGTTTATGGGGGGATAGCAATCAGCCCCAGCATTTT.

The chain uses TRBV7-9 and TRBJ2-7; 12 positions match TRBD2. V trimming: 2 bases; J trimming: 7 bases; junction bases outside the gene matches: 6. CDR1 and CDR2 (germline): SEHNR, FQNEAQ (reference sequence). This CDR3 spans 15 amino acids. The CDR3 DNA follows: TGTGCCAGCAGCTTACTAGCGGGAGGGCCTACGGAGCAGTACTTC. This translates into CASSLLAGGPTEQYF.

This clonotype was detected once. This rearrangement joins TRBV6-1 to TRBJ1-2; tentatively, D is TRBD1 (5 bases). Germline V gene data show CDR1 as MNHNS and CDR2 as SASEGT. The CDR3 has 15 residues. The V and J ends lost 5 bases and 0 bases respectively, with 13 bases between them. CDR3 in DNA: TGTGCCAGCAGTCCCCGATCGACAGCTAACTATGGCTACACCTTC. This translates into CASSPRSTANYGYTF.

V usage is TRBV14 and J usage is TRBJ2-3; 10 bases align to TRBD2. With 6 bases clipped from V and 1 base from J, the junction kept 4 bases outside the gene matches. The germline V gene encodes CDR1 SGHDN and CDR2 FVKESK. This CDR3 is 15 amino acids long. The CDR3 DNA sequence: TGTGCCAGCAGACTCGGGACTAGCGGCACAGATACGCAGTATTTT. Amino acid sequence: CASRLGTSGTDTQYF.

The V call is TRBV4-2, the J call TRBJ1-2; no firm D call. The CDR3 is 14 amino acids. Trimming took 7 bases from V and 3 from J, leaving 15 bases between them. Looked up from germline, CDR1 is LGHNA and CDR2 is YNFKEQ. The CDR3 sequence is CASMSGERDYGYTF. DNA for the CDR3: TGTGCCAGCATGTCTGGGGAGAGAGACTATGGCTACACCTTC.

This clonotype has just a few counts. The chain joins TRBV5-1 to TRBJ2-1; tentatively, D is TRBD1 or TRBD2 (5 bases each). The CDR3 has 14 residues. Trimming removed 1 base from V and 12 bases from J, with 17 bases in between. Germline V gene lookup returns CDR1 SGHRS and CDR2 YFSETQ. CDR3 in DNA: TGCGCCAGCAGCTTGAGGGACGGTCTTCAGGGGCAGTTCTTC. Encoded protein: CASSLRDGLQGQFF.

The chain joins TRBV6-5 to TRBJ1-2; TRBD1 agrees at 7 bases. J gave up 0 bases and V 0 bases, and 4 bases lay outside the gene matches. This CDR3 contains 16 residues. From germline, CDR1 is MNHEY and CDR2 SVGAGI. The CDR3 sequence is CASSYSSGTANYGYTF. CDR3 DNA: TGTGCCAGCAGTTACTCCAGTGGGACAGCTAACTATGGCTACACCTTC.

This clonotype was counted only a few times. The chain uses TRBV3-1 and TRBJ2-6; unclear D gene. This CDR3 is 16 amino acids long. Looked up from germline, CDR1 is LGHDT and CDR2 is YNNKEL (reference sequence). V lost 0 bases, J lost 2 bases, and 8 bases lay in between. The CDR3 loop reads CASSQDTRTGANVLTF. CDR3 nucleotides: TGTGCCAGCAGCCAAGATACAAGAACTGGGGCCAACGTCCTGACTTTC.

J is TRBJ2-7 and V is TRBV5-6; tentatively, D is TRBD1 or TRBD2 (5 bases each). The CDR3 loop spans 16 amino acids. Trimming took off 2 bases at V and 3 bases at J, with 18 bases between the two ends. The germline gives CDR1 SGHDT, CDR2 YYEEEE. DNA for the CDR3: TGTGCCAGCAGCTTTCGGGATGCAGGGACGAACTACGAGCAGTACTTC. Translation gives CASSFRDAGTNYEQYF.

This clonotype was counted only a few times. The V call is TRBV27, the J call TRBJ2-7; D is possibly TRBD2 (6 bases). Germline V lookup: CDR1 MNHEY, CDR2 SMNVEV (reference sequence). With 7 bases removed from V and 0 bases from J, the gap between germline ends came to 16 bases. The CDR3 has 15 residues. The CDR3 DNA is TGTGCCAGCAAGATTACGGGACTGGGCTCCTACGAGCAGTACTTC. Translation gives CASKITGLGSYEQYF.

The CDR3 DNA follows: TGTGCCAGTGACAGGGGACCCGGGGAGCTGTTTTTT. The encoded protein is CASDRGPGELFF. V is TRBV6-1 and J is TRBJ2-2; 8 bases match TRBD1. CDR1 and CDR2 from the germline V gene are MNHNS and SASEGT. V dropped 9 bases and J dropped 6; count of bases not matched to a gene: 3. The CDR3 has 12 amino acids.

The CDR3 reads CAISPTGSYNEQFF. The CDR3 DNA sequence: TGTGCCATCAGCCCGACAGGGAGTTACAATGAGCAGTTCTTC. This chain links TRBV10-3 with TRBJ2-1; 7 positions match TRBD1. CDR3 size: 14 residues. The germline CDR1 and CDR2 sequences are ENHRY and SYGVKD. V gave up 6 bases and J gave up 4 bases; unmatched junction bases: 6.

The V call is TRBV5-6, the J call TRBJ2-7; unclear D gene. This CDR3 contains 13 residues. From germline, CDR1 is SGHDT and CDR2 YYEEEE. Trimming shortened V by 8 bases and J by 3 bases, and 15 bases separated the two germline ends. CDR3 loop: CARSPGLLYEQYF. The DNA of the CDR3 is TGTGCCAGGAGCCCCGGGTTACTCTACGAGCAGTACTTC.

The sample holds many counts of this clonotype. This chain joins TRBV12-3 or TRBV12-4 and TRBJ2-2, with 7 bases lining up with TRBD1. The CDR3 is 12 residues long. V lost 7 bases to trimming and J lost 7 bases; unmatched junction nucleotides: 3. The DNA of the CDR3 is TGTGCCAGCACGGGACAGATCGGGGAGCTGTTTTTT. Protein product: CASTGQIGELFF.

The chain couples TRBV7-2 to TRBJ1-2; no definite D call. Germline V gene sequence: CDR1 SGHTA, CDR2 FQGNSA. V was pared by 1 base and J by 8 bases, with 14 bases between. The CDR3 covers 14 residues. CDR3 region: CASSLEAAGRGYTF. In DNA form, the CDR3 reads TGTGCCAGCAGCTTAGAGGCGGCAGGTCGGGGCTACACCTTC.

The DNA of the CDR3 is TGTGCCAGCAGCTTCCCCACCGCAAGCACAGATACGCAGTATTTT. Translation gives CASSFPTASTDTQYF. V usage is TRBV11-2 and J usage is TRBJ2-3; no reliable D call. CDR3 length equals 15 residues. Trimming cost V 3 bases and J 0 bases, with 10 bases left between them. Germline assignment: CDR1 SGHAT and CDR2 FQNNGV.

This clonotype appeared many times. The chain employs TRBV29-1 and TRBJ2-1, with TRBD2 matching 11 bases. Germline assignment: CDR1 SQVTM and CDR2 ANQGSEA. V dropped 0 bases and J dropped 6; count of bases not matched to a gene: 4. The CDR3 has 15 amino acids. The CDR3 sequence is CSVEDTTSGANEQFF. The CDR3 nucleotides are TGCAGCGTTGAAGATACGACTAGCGGGGCCAATGAGCAGTTCTTC.

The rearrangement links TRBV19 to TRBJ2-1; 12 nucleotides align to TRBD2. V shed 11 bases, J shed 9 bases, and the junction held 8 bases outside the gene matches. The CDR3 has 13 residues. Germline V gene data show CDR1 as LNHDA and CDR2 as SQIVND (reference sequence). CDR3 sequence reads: CASSPSGRGEQFF. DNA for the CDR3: TGTGCCTCCAGCCCTAGCGGGAGGGGTGAGCAGTTCTTC.